This T cell receptor (beta chain) was documented in a study of cytomegalovirus exposure and HLA in healthy donors. Regarding the study as a whole: Some highly shared sequence variants likely arose as a pipeline artifact. The authors later found TCR association rates varying by HLA locus, with DRB1 most and HLA-C fewest. The authors later found most CMV-associated TCR beta chains appeared HLA-restricted.

13 Jbeta primers and 60 Vbeta primers were used for the PCR. Assay: immunoSEQ multiplex PCR; the TCRdb copy retains only in-frame clones and omits some. This sample has about 130,000 clones; under 85% occur once, and the top ten carry 5.8%. The V gene lost 2 bases and the J gene lost 3 bases, with 7 bases spanning the gap. This CDR3 contains 14 residues. Germline CDR1 reads MNHNY; CDR2 reads SVGAGI (reference sequence). Only a few counts were recorded for this clone. Its antigen is currently unknown. The clonotype comes from a woman between 50 and 59 years old in good health and CMV-seropositive. The chain has TRBV6-6 and TRBJ1-4, with a weak D call TRBD1 (5 bases). The sample was PBMCs. The CDR3 DNA reads as TGTGCCAGCAGTTACGCCAGGGCTAATGAAAAACTGTTTTTT. As protein: CASSYARANEKLFF.